Here is one T cell receptor (beta chain) with its context. What it recognizes is unknown. The data are from a study of early T cells in non-severe SARS-CoV-2 infection. For the study at large: RNA in bulk from unsorted whole blood was sequenced, and chains were unpaired. General study points: VDJdb-based annotation leaned toward anti-spike CD8 responses and missed private and CD4 specificities.

Individual cDNA molecules carried attached unique molecular identifiers. TCRdb itself ran the 5' RACE reads through MiXCR, one entry per CDR3 protein. This repertoire shows some 56,000 distinct CDR3 sequences, roughly 15% found once; its top ten account for over 3.5%. The V end was cut by 5 bases, the J end by 3 bases, with 16 bases between. This CDR3 region has 15 residues. CDR1 and CDR2 (germline): SGHVS, FQNEAQ. Sequenced material: whole blood, taken at baseline. This receptor was obtained from an adult who was a healthcare worker with PCR-confirmed SARS-CoV-2 infection or an uninfected control (not recorded which). The chain couples TRBV7-8 to TRBJ1-2; tentatively, D is TRBD1 (6 bases). CDR3 residues: CASSPHRVFDYGYTF. The CDR3 DNA sequence: TGTGCCAGCAGCCCCCACAGGGTTTTCGACTATGGCTACACCTTC.